One and the same sample provided the 4 T cell receptor beta chains below, sequenced in a study of T cell changes during pregnancy in multiple sclerosis. Libraries were prepared by immunoSEQ multiplex PCR; TCRdb keeps only in-frame clonotypes and omits some of them. The sample carries some 64,000 clones, 85% to 90% recorded once. The sample consisted of peripheral blood, taken in the first trimester of pregnancy. Source of these receptors: a female donor in good health, enrolled as a control in a pregnancy study.

The V and J genes are TRBV7-3 and TRBJ2-3; TRBD1 aligns across 10 bases. CDR1 is SGHTA and CDR2 is FQGTGA in the germline V gene. CDR3 length equals 14 residues. Trimming at V came to 6 bases and at J to 3 bases, leaving 3 bases not matched to a gene. The CDR3 here is CASSRQGATDTQYF. The DNA of the CDR3 is TGTGCCAGCAGTAGACAGGGGGCTACAGATACGCAGTATTTT.

This clone came up a few times. V gene TRBV7-3 combines with J gene TRBJ2-2, with a weak D call TRBD2 (6 bases). Trimming removed 5 bases at V and 8 bases at J, with 6 bases between. The CDR3 runs to 11 residues. From germline, CDR1 is SGHTA and CDR2 FQGTGA. The chain's CDR3 is CASSGGGELFF. CDR3 in DNA: TGTGCCAGCAGCGGAGGGGGGGAGCTGTTTTTT.

This chain connects TRBV7-3 to TRBJ2-2; no firm D call. Germline CDR1 SGHTA, CDR2 FQGTGA. The CDR3 is 14 residues long. V was trimmed by 5 bases and J by 0 bases, leaving 7 bases between them. The CDR3 nucleotides read TGTGCCAGCAGCCCGCGGTCGAACACCGGGGAGCTGTTTTTT. Translating gives CASSPRSNTGELFF.

The table lists this clone with a count of one. The rearrangement joins TRBV28 to TRBJ2-7; 9 nucleotides align to TRBD1. The CDR3 has 13 amino acids. The germline V gene has CDR1 MDHEN and CDR2 SYDVKM. The junction had 2 bases not matched to a gene; V was cut back by 6 bases and J by 2 bases. As DNA, the CDR3 is TGTGCCAGCAGCTGGACAGGGGCCTACGAGCAGTACTTC. As protein: CASSWTGAYEQYF.